Listed below are T cell receptor beta chains from one sample, sequenced in a study of T cell repertoires in ileal Crohn's disease. Assay: immunoSEQ multiplex PCR; the TCRdb copy retains only in-frame clones and omits some. Among approximately 6,500 clones listed, 65% to 80% were seen once. Sequenced sample: ileal tissue. The receptors here all came from an adult with Crohn's disease. Both conserved end residues are part of each CDR3. The D gene is left open where the match is weak. Size is stated for part of the rows, as once, few or many counts, or as a class when the clone is expanded.

d_call	v_call	clone_size	j_call	cdr3_aa	cdr3_nt
NA	TRBV5-1	few	TRBJ1-1	CASSAGAVNTEAFF	TGCGCCAGCAGTGCAGGGGCGGTGAACACTGAAGCTTTCTTT
TRBD1	TRBV29-1	NA	TRBJ2-2	CSVGQGVTGELFF	TGCAGCGTCGGACAGGGAGTCACCGGGGAGCTGTTTTTT
TRBD2	TRBV4-1	NA	TRBJ2-1	CASSQDSGRGAYNEQFF	TGCGCCAGCAGCCAAGATAGTGGGAGGGGTGCCTACAATGAGCAGTTCTTC
TRBD2	TRBV2	NA	TRBJ2-5	CASRGFGSGDQETQYF	TGTGCCAGCAGGGGCTTTGGGAGCGGGGACCAAGAGACCCAGTACTTC
TRBD2	TRBV2	few	TRBJ2-7	CASRRLAGAYEQYF	TGTGCCAGCAGAAGACTAGCGGGTGCCTACGAGCAGTACTTC
NA	TRBV19	NA	TRBJ2-3	CASTPGDTQYF	TGTGCCAGTACCCCAGGAGATACGCAGTATTTT
TRBD1	TRBV7-9	NA	TRBJ2-7	CASTRTGSYEQYF	TGTGCCAGCACCAGGACAGGGTCCTACGAGCAGTACTTC
NA	TRBV2	NA	TRBJ2-7	CASSETGSGYEQYF	TGTGCCAGCAGTGAGACAGGTTCAGGGTACGAGCAGTACTTC
TRBD1	TRBV10-2	NA	TRBJ1-1	CATSDRGISEAFF	TGCGCCACCTCCGACAGGGGAATAAGTGAAGCTTTCTTT
TRBD1	TRBV6-6	NA	TRBJ2-2	CASTRGGTGVGGELFF	TGTGCCAGCACGAGAGGGGGGACAGGGGTTGGCGGGGAGCTGTTTTTT
NA	TRBV18	once	TRBJ2-2	CASSARTADTGELFF	TGTGCCAGCTCTGCCCGGACTGCGGACACCGGGGAGCTGTTTTTT
NA	TRBV6-1	NA	TRBJ1-5	CASSETVRQAFSNQPQHF	TGTGCCAGCAGTGAAACGGTCAGACAGGCCTTTAGCAATCAGCCCCAGCATTTT
NA	TRBV29-1	once	TRBJ2-2	CSGSWGLNTGELFF	TGCAGCGGATCGTGGGGGCTCAACACCGGGGAGCTGTTTTTT
TRBD1	TRBV5-1	NA	TRBJ1-6	CASRTGTGVSNSPLHF	TGCGCCAGCAGAACCGGGACAGGGGTCTCCAATTCACCCCTCCACTTT
TRBD1	TRBV2	NA	TRBJ1-1	CAGQDSMNTEAFF	TGTGCCGGACAGGACAGCATGAACACTGAAGCTTTCTTT
NA	TRBV19	once	TRBJ2-3	CASSNRAGTSTDTQYF	TGTGCCAGTAGTAATAGGGCGGGGACTAGCACAGATACGCAGTATTTT
TRBD2	TRBV6-1	NA	TRBJ2-1	CASSRDYYNEQFF	TGTGCCAGCAGTCGGGACTACTACAATGAGCAGTTCTTC
NA	TRBV6-1	NA	TRBJ1-1	CASGLKLGSTEAFF	TGTGCCAGCGGCCTTAAACTGGGCTCCACTGAAGCTTTCTTT
TRBD2	TRBV7-2	NA	TRBJ2-3	CASSPGLADTQYF	TGTGCCAGCAGCCCCGGACTAGCGGATACGCAGTATTTT
NA	TRBV19	once	TRBJ1-4	CASSIQTHEKLFF	TGTGCCAGTAGTATTCAGACTCATGAAAAACTGTTTTTT
NA	TRBV9	NA	TRBJ1-1	CASSRGGAGNTEAFF	TGTGCCAGCAGCAGAGGGGGTGCGGGGAACACTGAAGCTTTCTTT
NA	TRBV30	NA	TRBJ2-1	CAWSRPPADEQFF	TGTGCCTGGTCCCGTCCCCCGGCGGATGAGCAGTTCTTC